This T cell receptor beta chain is from a study of early T cells in non-severe SARS-CoV-2 infection. The library protocol tagged individual cDNA molecules with unique molecular identifiers. MiXCR, applied by TCRdb to the 5' RACE reads, yields one record per CDR3 protein. The profile shows roughly 70,000 distinct CDR3 sequences, roughly 13% of them singletons. This clonotype came up many times. V lost 5 bases to trimming and J lost 6 bases, with 14 bases between them. This CDR3 spans 14 amino acids. Per germline, CDR1 SEHNR and CDR2 FQNEAQ (reference sequence). The chain employs TRBV7-9 and TRBJ2-1; no clear D gene. The sequencing sample was made of whole blood. The source is an adult who was a healthcare worker with PCR-confirmed SARS-CoV-2 infection or an uninfected control (not recorded which). CDR3 in amino acids: CASSPLRIPNEQFF. In DNA form, the CDR3 reads TGTGCCAGCAGCCCCCTCAGAATCCCCAATGAGCAGTTCTTC. Variable domain in full (rest from reference TRBV7-9 and TRBJ2-1): DTGVSQNPRHKITKRGQNVTFRCDPISEHNRLYWYRQTLGQGPEFLTYFQNEAQLEKSRLLSDRFSAERPKGSFSTLEIQRTEQGDSAMYLCASSPLRIPNEQFFGPGTRLTVL.